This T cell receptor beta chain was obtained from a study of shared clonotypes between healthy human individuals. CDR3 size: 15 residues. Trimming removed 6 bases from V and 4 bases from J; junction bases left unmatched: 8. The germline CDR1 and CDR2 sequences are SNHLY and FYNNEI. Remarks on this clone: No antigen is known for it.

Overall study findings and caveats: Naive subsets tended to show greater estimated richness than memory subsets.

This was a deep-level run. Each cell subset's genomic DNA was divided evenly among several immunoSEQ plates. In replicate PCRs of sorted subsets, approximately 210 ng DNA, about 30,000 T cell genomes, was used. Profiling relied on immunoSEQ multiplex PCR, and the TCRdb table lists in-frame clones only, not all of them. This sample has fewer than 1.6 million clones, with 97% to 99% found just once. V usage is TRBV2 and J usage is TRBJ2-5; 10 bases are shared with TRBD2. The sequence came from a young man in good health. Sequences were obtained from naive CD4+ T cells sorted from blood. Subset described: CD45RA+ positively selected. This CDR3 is CASRVPAGGGETQYF. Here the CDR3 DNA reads TGTGCCAGCAGGGTCCCAGCGGGAGGGGGAGAGACCCAGTACTTC.